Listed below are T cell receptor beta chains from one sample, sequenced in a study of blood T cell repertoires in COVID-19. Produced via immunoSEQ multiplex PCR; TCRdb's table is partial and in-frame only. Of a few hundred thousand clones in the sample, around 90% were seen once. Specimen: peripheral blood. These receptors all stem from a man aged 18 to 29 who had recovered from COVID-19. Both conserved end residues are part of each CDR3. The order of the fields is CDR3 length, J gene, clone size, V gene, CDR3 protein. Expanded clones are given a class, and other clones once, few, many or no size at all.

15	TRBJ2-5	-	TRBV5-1	CASSPGLAGIETQYF
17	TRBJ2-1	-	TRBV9	CASSARLTSGGLYEQFF
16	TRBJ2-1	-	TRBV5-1	CASSLDLGSSYNEQFF
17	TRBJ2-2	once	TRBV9	CASSVEAGAVGTGELFF
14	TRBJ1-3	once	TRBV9	CASSVAEAGNTIYF
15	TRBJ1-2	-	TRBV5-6	CASSLPVSGGYGYTF
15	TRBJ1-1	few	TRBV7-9	CASTRRGAMNTEAFF
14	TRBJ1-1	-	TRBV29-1	CSVARGLGDTEAFF
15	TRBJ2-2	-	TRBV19	CASSTGTGGFGELFF
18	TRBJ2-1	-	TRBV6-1	CASSELTSGEAKPSEQFF
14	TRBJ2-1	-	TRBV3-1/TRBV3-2	CASSPLAGGVEQFF
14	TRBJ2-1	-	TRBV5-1	CATTRTSDDNEQFF
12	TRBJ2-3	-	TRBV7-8	CASGPRTGAQYF
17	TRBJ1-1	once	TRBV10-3	CAISVSEVVEGNTEAFF
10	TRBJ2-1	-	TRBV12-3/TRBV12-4	CASSGQQQFF
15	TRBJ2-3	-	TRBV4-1	CASSQVRELADTQYF
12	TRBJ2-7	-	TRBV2	CASSGDRAEQYF
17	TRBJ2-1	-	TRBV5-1	CASSPLAGGPTYNEQFF
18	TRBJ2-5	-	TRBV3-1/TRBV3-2	CASRWETGSGGPGETQYF
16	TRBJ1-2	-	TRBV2	CASSAEGLGWESGYTF
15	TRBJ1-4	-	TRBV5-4	CASSLFGGTNEKLFF
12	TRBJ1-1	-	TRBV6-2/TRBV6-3	CASSYTGTEAFF
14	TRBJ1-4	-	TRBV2	CASSWTGSNEKLFF
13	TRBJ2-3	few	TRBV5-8	CASSFGTGDTQYF
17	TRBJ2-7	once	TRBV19	CASSIGPPGTAIYEQYF
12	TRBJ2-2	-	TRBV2	CAGQTDTGELFF
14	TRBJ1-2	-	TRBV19	CASSGSTGYYGYTF